Following are 32 T cell receptor beta chains from one sample sequenced in a study of T-cell reconstitution after alpha-beta-depleted transplantation in children (dated by TCRdb to about 2016). The library was built by means of PCR. The sample was run on an Illumina HiSeq 2500. TCR library preparation used molecular barcoding, with unique molecular identifiers applied to normalize quantification of the TCRbeta repertoire. TCRdb cleaned the public reads at Q25 with fastp, built clones with MiXCR and kept in-frame beta chains. Entries are consolidated by CDR3 protein sequence, retaining the most common genes and DNA. Recorded for this sample are 500,000 or so distinct CDR3 sequences; 32% of them occurred a single time. Approximately 2.3% of the sample rests with the top ten. Sequencing was performed on PBMCs from the stem cell graft donor, taken from the stem cell graft. Receptor source: a human donor who donated a stem cell graft to a child with aplastic anemia.

The genes are TRBV11-3 and TRBJ2-1, with a tentative D call TRBD1 (7 bases). Germline V CDR1 and CDR2: SGHNT, YENEEA. CDR3 length: 15 amino acids. V shed 1 base and J shed 6 bases, with 13 bases lying between them. The CDR3 sequence: CASSLGGTDFNEQFF. The CDR3 DNA sequence: TGTGCCAGCAGCTTAGGCGGGACAGATTTCAATGAGCAGTTCTTC.

This clonotype was counted ten times or more. The V gene is TRBV4-2, the J gene TRBJ2-3, with 10 bases matching TRBD1. With V trimmed by 1 base and J by 2 bases, 3 bases remained unmatched. Germline CDR1 LGHNA, CDR2 YNFKEQ. The length of the CDR3 is 16 residues. This chain's CDR3 is CASSQGGQGFTDTQYF. The CDR3, as DNA: TGTGCCAGCAGCCAAGGGGGACAGGGGTTCACAGATACGCAGTATTTT.

The chain carries TRBV24-1 and TRBJ2-2; D is possibly TRBD1 (5 bases). The CDR3 spans 13 residues. V dropped 4 bases and J dropped 5 bases, with 7 bases sitting between them. Germline V gives CDR1 KGHDR, CDR2 SFDVKD. The CDR3 reads CATSETETGELFF. CDR3 DNA sequence: TGTGCCACCAGTGAGACAGAAACCGGGGAGCTGTTTTTT.

This chain links TRBV29-1 with TRBJ1-4; the D is unclear. Trimming left V 8 bases short and J 8 bases short, with 18 bases between. The germline V gene encodes CDR1 SQVTM and CDR2 ANQGSEA. The CDR3 spans 13 residues. CDR3 sequence (DNA): TGCAGCATCGGGGAGCCCGGACGGGAAAAACTGTTTTTT. Protein: CSIGEPGREKLFF.

V and J are TRBV6-1 and TRBJ2-4; 8 bases are shared with TRBD2. Germline CDR1 and CDR2: MNHNS and SASEGT. The CDR3 runs 15 residues. The V segment lost 6 bases and the J segment 0 bases; nucleotides outside the gene matches: 4. CDR3 DNA: TGTGCCAGCAGCCGGGGGGGTCAAGCCAAAAACATTCAGTACTTC. Its protein is CASSRGGQAKNIQYF.

V and J are TRBV10-3 and TRBJ2-3; D is undetermined. CDR1 is ENHRY and CDR2 is SYGVKD in the germline V gene. Trimming left V 3 bases short and J 4 bases short, with 5 bases between. This CDR3 spans 12 amino acids. This CDR3 is CAISDGSDTQYF. The CDR3 region has the DNA TGTGCCATCAGTGACGGGTCAGATACGCAGTATTTT.

This clonotype occurred a few times. This chain uses TRBV9 with TRBJ2-6; weak D call: TRBD2 (5 bases). CDR1 and CDR2 (germline): SGDLS, YYNGEE. CDR3 length: 16 amino acids. V lost 0 bases and J 0 bases, leaving 7 bases between the germline ends. The CDR3: CASSVGGSSGANVLTF. As DNA, the CDR3 is TGTGCCAGCAGCGTAGGAGGGAGCTCTGGGGCCAACGTCCTGACTTTC.

The rearrangement uses TRBV7-2 and TRBJ2-1; 8 bases line up with TRBD2. The germline CDR1 and CDR2 sequences are SGHTA and FQGNSA. V trimming: 5 bases; J trimming: 4 bases; junction bases outside the gene matches: 10. The length of the CDR3 is 16 residues. CDR3 loop: CASSPAGTSSYNEQFF. For the CDR3, the DNA is TGTGCCAGCAGCCCCGCCGGGACTAGTTCTTACAATGAGCAGTTCTTC.

This clonotype was seen only a few times. The CDR3 loop is CASSETSGRLNEQFF. In nucleotides, the CDR3 is TGCGCCAGCAGCGAGACTAGCGGGAGACTAAATGAGCAGTTCTTC. The chain is built from TRBV5-1 and TRBJ2-1; the match to TRBD2 covers 12 bases. The CDR3 consists of 15 residues. Germline CDR1 and CDR2: SGHRS and YFSETQ. V shed 4 bases, J shed 7 bases, and the junction held 6 bases outside the gene matches.

V usage is TRBV6-5 and J usage is TRBJ2-7, with 8 positions matching TRBD1. The CDR3 has 16 amino acids. Per the germline V gene, CDR1 is MNHEY and CDR2 is SVGAGI. After removal of 1 base from V and 5 bases from J, the junction contained 10 bases not matched to a gene. The CDR3 nucleotides read TGTGCCAGCAGTTACTGGGTCGAACAGGGGGTGAACGAGCAGTACTTC. It is translated as CASSYWVEQGVNEQYF.

The chain employs TRBV25-1 and TRBJ2-1, with 9 positions matching TRBD1. V lost 5 bases to trimming and J lost 8 bases; unmatched junction nucleotides: 7. Germline V gene lookup returns CDR1 MGHDK and CDR2 SYGVNS. The CDR3 is 14 residues long. DNA of the CDR3: TGTGCCAGCAGTCCCGGGACAGGGAGGGATGAGCAGTTCTTC. The encoded protein is CASSPGTGRDEQFF.

The V and J genes are TRBV7-2 and TRBJ1-2; TRBD1 might be the D (6 bases). The CDR3 covers 16 residues. Germline assignment: CDR1 SGHTA and CDR2 FQGNSA. V lost 1 base to trimming and J lost 2 bases, with 14 bases between them. The CDR3 DNA follows: TGTGCCAGCAGCTTAGGGGGGGGCAGCTTAAACTATGGCTACACCTTC. Encoded protein: CASSLGGGSLNYGYTF.

This chain connects TRBV20-1 to TRBJ1-3; weak D call: TRBD1 (5 bases). This CDR3 is built from 16 residues. Germline V gene lookup returns CDR1 DFQATT and CDR2 SNEGSKA (reference sequence). V gave up 0 bases and J gave up 0 bases, with 12 bases separating them. The CDR3 region is CSARDSQGASGNTIYF. For the CDR3, the DNA is TGCAGTGCTAGAGATTCCCAAGGGGCCTCTGGAAACACCATATATTTT.

The chain combines TRBV7-2 with TRBJ2-5, with D perhaps TRBD1 (6 bases). V lost 4 bases and J 5 bases, leaving 11 bases between the germline ends. Germline V lookup: CDR1 SGHTA, CDR2 FQGNSA. This CDR3 has 13 residues. CDR3 amino acids: CASSSDRQETQYF. The CDR3 nucleotides are TGTGCCAGCAGCTCCGACAGGCAGGAGACCCAGTACTTC.

The J gene is TRBJ2-4, the V gene TRBV11-1, with 9 bases matching TRBD1. This CDR3 comprises 15 residues. Germline V lookup: CDR1 SGHAT, CDR2 FQDESV (reference sequence). V gave up 4 bases and J gave up 7 bases; unmatched junction bases: 8. DNA of the CDR3: TGTGCCAGCAGCTCCTCCGGGACAGGGTTGAACATTCAGTACTTC. Protein product: CASSSSGTGLNIQYF.

This rearrangement joins TRBV20-1 to TRBJ2-1, with 11 bases lining up with TRBD2. The CDR3 contains 15 residues. The germline V gene has CDR1 DFQATT and CDR2 SNEGSKA (reference sequence). Trimming removed 5 bases from V and 5 bases from J; junction bases left unmatched: 8. The CDR3 DNA reads TGCAGTGCTCGCCTTAGCGGGAGGGTAGACAATGAGCAGTTCTTC. This translates into CSARLSGRVDNEQFF.

This clonotype showed up just a few times. V is TRBV25-1 and J is TRBJ2-7; the D gene is possibly TRBD2 (6 bases). Germline assignment: CDR1 MGHDK and CDR2 SYGVNS. CDR3 length equals 17 residues. The V gene lost 2 bases and the J gene lost 0 bases, with 17 bases spanning the gap. The CDR3 is CASSETPGGPSSYEQYF. The CDR3 coding sequence is TGTGCCAGCAGTGAAACTCCAGGAGGGCCTAGCTCCTACGAGCAGTACTTC.

This chain links TRBV12-3 or TRBV12-4 with TRBJ1-1; 11 bases map to TRBD1. The CDR3 spans 14 residues. With 5 bases clipped from V and 7 bases from J, the junction kept 6 bases outside the gene matches. Written as DNA, the CDR3 is TGTGCCAGCAGTCAGGACAGGGGGCGGGTTGAAGCTTTCTTT. This codes for CASSQDRGRVEAFF.

The CDR3 bases are TGTGCCAGCAGCTTGGAAATAGTCAACACTGAAGCTTTCTTT. Translation gives CASSLEIVNTEAFF. The chain combines TRBV5-5 with TRBJ1-1; no definite D call. This CDR3 has 14 residues. Per germline, CDR1 SGHKS and CDR2 YYEKEE (reference sequence). V was pared by 0 bases and J by 2 bases, with 8 bases between.

This sequence joins TRBV5-1 and TRBJ2-5; either TRBD1 or TRBD2 may fit D (5 bases each). Germline V lookup: CDR1 SGHRS, CDR2 YFSETQ. The CDR3 sequence is 13 residues long. The ends were cut back, 10 bases at V and 5 bases at J, with 18 bases in the middle. The CDR3 is CASRDGVTETQYF. The CDR3 region has the DNA TGCGCCTCCCGGGACGGAGTGACTGAGACCCAGTACTTC. Variable domain in full (rest from reference TRBV5-1 and TRBJ2-5): KAGVTQTPRYLIKTRGQQVTLSCSPISGHRSVSWYQQTPGQGLQFLFEYFSETQRNKGNFPGRFSGRQFSNSRSEMNVSTLELGDSALYLCASRDGVTETQYFGPGTRLLVL.

The chain carries TRBV6-2 or TRBV6-3 and TRBJ1-5, with unresolved D. Trimming removed 4 bases at V and 2 bases at J, with 9 bases between. CDR1 is MNHEY and CDR2 is SVGEGT in the germline V gene. The CDR3 runs to 14 residues. The CDR3 nucleotides read TGTGCCAGCAGTTCCCAGCTGGGCAATCAGCCCCAGCATTTT. Translation: CASSSQLGNQPQHF.

V usage is TRBV3-1 and J usage is TRBJ1-2; D unclear. V was trimmed by 3 bases and J by 0 bases, leaving 11 bases between them. Germline-derived CDR1 and CDR2 are LGHDT and YNNKEL (reference sequence). The CDR3 consists of 15 residues. CDR3 bases: TGTGCCAGCAGCCATGAGAGCATTGCTAACTATGGCTACACCTTC. Amino acids: CASSHESIANYGYTF.

The chain has TRBV30 and TRBJ2-1; D uncertain. CDR3 size: 16 residues. Germline V CDR1 and CDR2: GTSNPN, SVGIG (reference sequence). Between the trimmed V and J ends, which lost 4 bases and 2 bases, there was a span of 18 bases. The CDR3 reads CAWKWQGTATYNEQFF. In nucleotides, the CDR3 is TGTGCCTGGAAATGGCAAGGAACAGCAACCTACAATGAGCAGTTCTTC.

In this sample, this clonotype turned up a few times. This sequence joins TRBV7-2 and TRBJ1-2; unclear D gene. The ends were cut back, 0 bases at V and 7 bases at J, with 6 bases in the middle. This CDR3 comprises 12 residues. Germline CDR1 and CDR2: SGHTA and FQGNSA. CDR3 residues: CASSLAGSGYTF. CDR3 DNA sequence: TGTGCCAGCAGCTTAGCGGGAAGTGGCTACACCTTC. The variable domain in full, with the rest retrieved from reference TRBV7-2 and TRBJ1-2, is GAGVSQSPSNKVTEKGKDVELRCDPISGHTALYWYRQSLGQGLEFLIYFQGNSAPDKSGLPSDRFSAERTGGSVSTLTIQRTQQEDSAVYLCASSLAGSGYTFGSGTRLTVV.

This clonotype was counted a few times. The chain employs TRBV29-1 and TRBJ2-5, with D perhaps TRBD1 (5 bases). V lost 6 bases and J 5 bases, leaving 10 bases between the germline ends. The CDR3 loop spans 11 amino acids. Germline loops: CDR1 SQVTM, CDR2 ANQGSEA. CDR3 sequence (DNA): TGCAGCGTCTACAGGTCTGAGACCCAGTACTTC. Amino acids: CSVYRSETQYF.

This clonotype was found once. J is TRBJ1-2 and V is TRBV6-1; the D gene is possibly TRBD1 (6 bases). The germline CDR1 and CDR2 sequences are MNHNS and SASEGT. The ends were cut back, 7 bases at V and 5 bases at J, with 14 bases in the middle. The CDR3 extends over 13 amino acids. CDR3 sequence reads: CASNPGGRYGYTF. The CDR3, as DNA: TGTGCCAGCAACCCGGGGGGCAGATATGGCTACACCTTC.

Here the CDR3 reads CASSLPGLAGPDIQYF. The CDR3 DNA is TGTGCCAGTAGTCTCCCGGGACTAGCGGGCCCGGACATTCAGTACTTC. The chain combines TRBV19 with TRBJ2-4; 12 positions agree with TRBD2. The CDR3 has 16 amino acids. V trimming: 5 bases; J trimming: 8 bases; junction bases outside the gene matches: 10. Per germline, CDR1 LNHDA and CDR2 SQIVND (reference sequence).

This rearrangement joins TRBV30 to TRBJ2-3, with 9 bases identical to TRBD2. The V segment lost 2 bases and the J segment 6 bases; nucleotides outside the gene matches: 9. The CDR3 runs 15 residues. Germline CDR1 is GTSNPN and CDR2 is SVGIG (reference sequence). In DNA form, the CDR3 reads TGTGCCTGGAGTAGCAGCGGGGGGAGTGCGGATACGCAGTATTTT. Encoded protein: CAWSSSGGSADTQYF.

There are a few counts of this clonotype. The chain is built from TRBV20-1 and TRBJ1-1; D remains ambiguous. The germline gives CDR1 DFQATT, CDR2 SNEGSKA (reference sequence). Between the trimmed V and J ends, which lost 3 bases and 4 bases, there was a span of 12 bases. CDR3 length: 13 residues. The CDR3 reads CSASPAVGTEAFF. CDR3 nucleotides: TGCAGTGCTAGTCCGGCAGTTGGCACTGAAGCTTTCTTT.

This clonotype was seen more than once but under ten times. V gene TRBV20-1 combines with J gene TRBJ2-7; 11 bases line up with TRBD2. This CDR3 is 14 amino acids long. Germline V gives CDR1 DFQATT, CDR2 SNEGSKA (reference sequence). Trimming took 5 bases from V and 6 from J; bases not matched to a gene: 9. The CDR3 DNA follows: TGCAGTGCTCCCCCGGGACTAGCGGTCCTCGAGCAGTACTTC. It specifies CSAPPGLAVLEQYF.

V usage is TRBV5-4 and J usage is TRBJ2-7; 7 bases line up with TRBD1. Per germline, CDR1 SGHNT and CDR2 YYREEE (reference sequence). The CDR3 runs 13 residues. The junction had 2 bases not matched to a gene; V was cut back by 2 bases and J by 3 bases. CDR3 amino acids: CASSFDRDYEQYF. The CDR3 DNA follows: TGTGCCAGCAGCTTCGACAGGGACTACGAGCAGTACTTC.

The chain uses TRBV20-1 and TRBJ2-3; a possible D gene is TRBD2 (6 bases). CDR1 is DFQATT and CDR2 is SNEGSKA in the germline V gene (reference sequence). This CDR3 is built from 15 residues. Trimming removed 1 base from V and 10 bases from J, with 21 bases in between. The CDR3 DNA sequence: TGCAGTGCTAGAGGTCTATCCAGCGGGTCCGAATCGCAGTATTTT. Protein product: CSARGLSSGSESQYF.